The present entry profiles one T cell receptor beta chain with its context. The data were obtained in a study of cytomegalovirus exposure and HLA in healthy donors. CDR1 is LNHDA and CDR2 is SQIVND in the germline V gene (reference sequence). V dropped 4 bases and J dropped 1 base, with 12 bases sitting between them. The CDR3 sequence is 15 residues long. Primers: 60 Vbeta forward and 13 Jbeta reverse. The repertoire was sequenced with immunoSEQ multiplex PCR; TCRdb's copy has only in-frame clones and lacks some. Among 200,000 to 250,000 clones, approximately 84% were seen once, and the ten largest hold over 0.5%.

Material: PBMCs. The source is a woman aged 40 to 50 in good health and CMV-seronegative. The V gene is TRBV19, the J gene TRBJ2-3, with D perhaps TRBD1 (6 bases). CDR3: CASSSRDTGTDTQYF. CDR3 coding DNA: TGTGCCAGTAGTAGTAGGGACACTGGCACAGATACGCAGTATTTT.